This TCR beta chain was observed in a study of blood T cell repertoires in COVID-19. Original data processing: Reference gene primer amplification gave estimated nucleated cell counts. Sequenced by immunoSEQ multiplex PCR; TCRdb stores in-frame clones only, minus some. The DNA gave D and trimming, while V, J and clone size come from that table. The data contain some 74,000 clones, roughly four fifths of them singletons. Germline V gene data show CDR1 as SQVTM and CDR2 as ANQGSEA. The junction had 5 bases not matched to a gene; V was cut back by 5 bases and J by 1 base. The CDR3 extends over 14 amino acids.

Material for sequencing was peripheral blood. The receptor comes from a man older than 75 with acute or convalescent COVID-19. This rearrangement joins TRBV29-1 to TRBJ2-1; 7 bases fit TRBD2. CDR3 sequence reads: CSVCRGGSYNEQFF. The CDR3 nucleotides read TGCAGCGTTTGTAGGGGAGGGTCCTACAATGAGCAGTTCTTC.